This T cell receptor beta chain stems from a study of response to subunit inactivated influenza vaccine. In this sample, this clonotype turned up many times. The CDR3 loop spans 16 amino acids. Germline-derived CDR1 and CDR2 are MGHDK and SYGVNS. The V gene lost 3 bases and the J gene lost 4 bases, with 15 bases spanning the gap. TCRdb analysed the RT-PCR reads with MiXCR anew, one entry per CDR3 protein. Of about 540,000 distinct CDR3 sequences in the sample, roughly 25% were seen once. These data also formed part of another study, on T cells expressing NK-cell markers. From that report: Libraries used 5'RACE template switching adding universal primer site and UMIs. All TCR beta repertoires analysed originated from sorted CD3+CD56+NKG2C+, CD3+CD56+NKG2C- and CD3+CD56-NKG2C+ T cells. Dominant NKG2C+ clonotype frequencies of 1.0-7.0% of CD8+ T cells were measured in over 5 donors.

The sequenced sample was CD4+ T cells sorted from PBMCs, obtained 11 to 12 days after vaccination. The TCR was taken from a man in his forties or fifties who received an inactivated influenza vaccine. V usage is TRBV25-1 and J usage is TRBJ1-4; D not resolved. CDR3 residues: CASSDSGSSGNEKLFF. In DNA, the CDR3 is TGTGCCAGCAGTGATTCTGGATCATCGGGTAATGAAAAACTGTTTTTT.